This T cell receptor beta chain was documented in a study of PD-1 blockade in classical Hodgkin lymphoma (dated by TCRdb to the early 2020s). Background for the entire study: Nivolumab dosing was 3 mg/kg intravenously every 2 weeks, continuing until either disease progression or unacceptable toxicity. A peripheral blood immune signature of response to PD-1 blockade in classical Hodgkin lymphoma was defined using TCR beta sequencing and CyTOF. Summary of the overall study and its limitations: Baseline TCR diversity was reported to be lower in newly diagnosed patients than in healthy donors, and even lower in relapsed/refractory patients. The study was limited to a single clinical trial cohort, and causes of repertoire differences, possibly disease activity or prior therapy, remained undefined. Trial patients achieving complete response had baseline diversity similar to newly diagnosed patients, whereas partial responders and progressors had significantly lower diversity. Diversity was lower in patients who began nivolumab less than 1 year after ASCT, so these patients were left out of later analyses to avoid confounding by immune reconstitution. By C4D1, a significant rise was seen in CD4+ TCR diversity but not in CD8+ TCR diversity (p=0.0027 vs p=0.16), and the rise was most apparent among complete responders (p=0.02).

Genomic DNA was extracted with the Qiagen DNeasy kit from unsorted PBMCs and from negatively selected CD4+ and CD8+ fractions. Amplification of TCR beta CDR3 regions was done by immunoSEQ multiplex PCR with primers that anneal to V and J segments. Amplification bias was minimized using a synthetic immune receptor repertoire, and residual bias was removed computationally after sequencing. In the paper's pipeline: Custom Python scripts were used to quantify repertoire diversity as the Shannon entropy index. Unsorted, CD4+ and CD8+ repertoires were analyzed separately, except in combined analyses where CD4+ and CD8+ sequences were merged in silico. Clonal expansion was defined as a frequency increase of at least 2-fold after treatment compared with C1D1, and clones undetected at baseline were assigned a pseudocount of 0.5. Singleton clones were defined as clones with 0 or 1 copy at C1D1, and non-singleton clones were defined as clones with 2 or more copies. Clones expanded in unsorted samples were assigned a CD4+, CD8+ or unknown annotation through matching of protein sequences in sorted samples from the same patient. Diversity changes from C1D1 to C4D1 were tested in paired samples using Wilcoxon tests. TCRdb re-hosts the immuneACCESS table, in-frame sequences only. Its copies lack some clones; in the studies checked, an unresolved V gene accounts for under half of them, and the cause for the rest is not known. That table supplies the V and J calls and clone size; D and trimming were determined from the DNA. The sample table shows 37,000 or so clones, and around 88% are seen once. The ten largest clones capture 7% to 9% of the sample.

A single count supports this clone. Its recognized antigen is unknown. No quality values exist for individual bases; no much larger clone is one base distant. Per the germline V gene, SQVTM is the CDR1 and ANQGSEA is the CDR2. Its CDR3 holds 14 amino acids, cysteine through phenylalanine. The sequence is cut down to CDR3 DNA, 42 bases in frame from base 1. Trimmed from V: 7 bases; trimmed from J: 0 bases; junction bases lacking a gene match: 3. The intended sense of this specimen's time point label: cycle 2 day 1 (C2D1) of nivolumab. Relapse after autologous stem cell transplantation had occurred in all trial patients, and cohorts A, B and C were distinguished by prior brentuximab vedotin exposure. The trial cohort comprised 56 patients with relapsed/refractory classical Hodgkin lymphoma whose best overall responses were complete response, partial response or progressive disease. Trial patients were treated with single-agent nivolumab in the multi-cohort phase II CheckMate 205 trial. Best overall response was determined by an independent review committee according to the 2007 International Working Group response criteria. Trial PBMCs were obtained immediately prior to nivolumab initiation (C1D1) and on therapy at cycle 2 day 1 and cycle 4 day 1. Peripheral blood was collected in 8 mL Vacutainer Cell Preparation Tubes, from which PBMCs were isolated by centrifugation and then cryopreserved.

The clonotype was recovered from a human donor with classical Hodgkin lymphoma. The chain uses TRBV29-1 and TRBJ2-1, and TRBD2 matches 10 of the central bases. The sample in question was peripheral blood mononuclear cells (PBMCs), obtained before the second cycle of nivolumab. The CDR3 protein sequence reads: CSAASGSSYNEQFF. The bases are TGCAGCGCTGCTAGCGGGAGCTCCTACAATGAGCAGTTCTTC.